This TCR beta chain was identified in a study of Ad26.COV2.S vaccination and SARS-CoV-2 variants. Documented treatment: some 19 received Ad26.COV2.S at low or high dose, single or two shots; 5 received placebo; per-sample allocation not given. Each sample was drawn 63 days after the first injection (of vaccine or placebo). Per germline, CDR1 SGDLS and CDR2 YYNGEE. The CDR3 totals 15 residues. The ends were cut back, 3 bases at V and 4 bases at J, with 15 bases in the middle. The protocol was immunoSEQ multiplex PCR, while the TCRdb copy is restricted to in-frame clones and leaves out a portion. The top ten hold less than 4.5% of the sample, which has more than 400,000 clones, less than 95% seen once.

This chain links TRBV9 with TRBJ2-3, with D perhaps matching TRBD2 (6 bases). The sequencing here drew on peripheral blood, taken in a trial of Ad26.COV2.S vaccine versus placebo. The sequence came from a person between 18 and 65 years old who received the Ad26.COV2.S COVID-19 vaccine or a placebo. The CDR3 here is CASSAHSGLADTQYF. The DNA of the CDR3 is TGTGCCAGCAGCGCCCACTCGGGACTCGCAGATACGCAGTATTTT.